This entry lists 25 T cell receptor beta chains sequenced from one sample in a study of cytomegalovirus exposure and HLA in healthy donors. Assay: immunoSEQ multiplex PCR; the TCRdb copy retains only in-frame clones and omits some. This table has a few hundred thousand clones, roughly 90% appearing once. The material sequenced was PBMCs. These receptors originate from a man younger than 40 in good health and CMV-seronegative.

This rearrangement joins TRBV11-2 to TRBJ2-3, with 10 bases lining up with TRBD1. This CDR3 is built from 20 residues. Looked up from germline, CDR1 is SGHAT and CDR2 is FQNNGV. Losses at the gene ends were 0 bases for V and 0 bases for J; bases not matched to a gene: 12. The CDR3 DNA is TGTGCCAGCAGCTTAGATGGGGACAGGGGTTTGGTCTATAGCACAGATACGCAGTATTTT. This encodes CASSLDGDRGLVYSTDTQYF.

The rearrangement joins TRBV5-1 to TRBJ2-4, with 10 bases that match TRBD2. Germline CDR1 SGHRS, CDR2 YFSETQ. CDR3 size: 18 residues. The trim removed 3 bases at V and 0 bases at J, leaving 9 bases unmatched. CDR3 bases: TGCGCCAGCAGCTCACTTAGCGGGGGGCTCCTAGCCAAAAACATTCAGTACTTC. This codes for CASSSLSGGLLAKNIQYF.

This clone was seen only once. The chain combines TRBV4-3 with TRBJ1-5; no firm D call. The germline gives CDR1 LGHNA, CDR2 YSLEER. V was pared by 4 bases and J by 4 bases, with 14 bases between. The CDR3 is made up of 15 amino acids. CDR3 sequence (DNA): TGCGCCAGCAGCCCGACCTTTTCCGGGAATCAGCCCCAGCATTTT. It codes for CASSPTFSGNQPQHF.

The rearrangement links TRBV6-1 to TRBJ2-7; 8 bases are shared with TRBD1. This CDR3 has 15 amino acids. Germline V gene lookup returns CDR1 MNHNS and CDR2 SASEGT. The ends lost 3 bases at V and 3 bases at J; junction bases unmatched: 7. In nucleotides, the CDR3 is TGTGCCAGCAGTGAGTTCGGGACAGGTTTCTACGAGCAGTACTTC. This sequence encodes CASSEFGTGFYEQYF.

The chain recombines TRBV19 with TRBJ2-7, with 8 positions matching TRBD1. This CDR3 is built from 14 residues. The V segment lost 3 bases and the J segment 5 bases; nucleotides outside the gene matches: 6. CDR1 LNHDA and CDR2 SQIVND come from the germline V gene (reference sequence). This CDR3 reads CASSIWQGAHEQYF. CDR3 bases: TGTGCCAGTAGTATTTGGCAGGGGGCCCACGAGCAGTACTTC. Full variable domain (rest looked up from reference TRBV19 and TRBJ2-7): DGGITQSPKYLFRKEGQNVTLSCEQNLNHDAMYWYRQDPGQGLRLIYYSQIVNDFQKGDIAEGYSVSREKKESFPLTVTSAQKNPTAFYLCASSIWQGAHEQYFGPGTRLTVT.

The V call is TRBV5-4, the J call TRBJ2-1, with D perhaps TRBD2 (6 bases). The CDR3 sequence is 17 residues long. Germline lookup yields CDR1 SGHNT and CDR2 YYREEE (reference sequence). V was trimmed by 4 bases and J by 6 bases, leaving 23 bases between them. This CDR3 reads CASSLESGTVSFNEQFF. The DNA of the CDR3 is TGTGCCAGCAGCCTCGAATCCGGGACTGTGAGCTTCAATGAGCAGTTCTTC.

This sequence joins TRBV4-3 and TRBJ2-2, with D unclear. The CDR3 contains 15 residues. Germline V gene sequence: CDR1 LGHNA, CDR2 YSLEER. V dropped 0 bases and J dropped 5 bases, with 10 bases sitting between them. CDR3 loop: CASSQESRMTGELFF. The CDR3 region has the DNA TGCGCCAGCAGCCAAGAATCTAGGATGACCGGGGAGCTGTTTTTT.

The chain combines TRBV19 with TRBJ2-1; 8 positions agree with TRBD1. The germline V gene encodes CDR1 LNHDA and CDR2 SQIVND (reference sequence). V trimming: 5 bases; J trimming: 4 bases; junction bases outside the gene matches: 7. The CDR3 loop spans 15 amino acids. CDR3 loop: CASSFDRGRYNEQFF. The CDR3 DNA sequence: TGTGCCAGTAGTTTCGACAGGGGAAGGTACAATGAGCAGTTCTTC.

The chain combines TRBV30 with TRBJ1-2, with no clear D. The CDR3 length is 14 residues. Germline CDR1 reads GTSNPN; CDR2 reads SVGIG (reference sequence). Trimming took 3 bases from V and 2 from J, leaving 13 bases between them. CDR3 sequence (DNA): TGTGCCTGGAGCGACTTTAACAACAACTATGGCTACACCTTC. This codes for CAWSDFNNNYGYTF.

The chain uses TRBV6-6 and TRBJ2-1; no clear D. Trimming took 5 bases from V and 0 from J, leaving 11 bases between them. Germline CDR1 MNHNY, CDR2 SVGAGI (reference sequence). The CDR3 spans 15 residues. The CDR3 DNA reads as TGTGCCAGCAGTGCCGAATATAGCTCCTACAATGAGCAGTTCTTC. Amino acid sequence: CASSAEYSSYNEQFF.

The chain couples TRBV5-1 to TRBJ1-3; 7 nucleotides align to TRBD1. J was trimmed by 0 bases and V by 3 bases; bases with no gene match: 6. The CDR3 totals 16 residues. Germline V gene lookup returns CDR1 SGHRS and CDR2 YFSETQ. CDR3 region: CASSSGQAPSGNTIYF. The CDR3 nucleotides read TGCGCCAGCAGCTCCGGACAGGCCCCCTCTGGAAACACCATATATTTT.

This clone was detected once. V and J are TRBV5-4 and TRBJ1-2; a weak D match, TRBD1 (5 bases). V gave up 3 bases and J gave up 8 bases, with 14 bases separating them. Germline-derived CDR1 and CDR2 are SGHNT and YYREEE (reference sequence). The CDR3 sequence is 13 residues long. CDR3 in amino acids: CASSSGGEGGYTF. CDR3 in DNA: TGTGCCAGCAGCTCCGGGGGTGAAGGAGGCTACACCTTC.

This clone was found once. J is TRBJ1-1 and V is TRBV5-4, with D maybe TRBD1 (5 bases). The CDR3 extends over 13 amino acids. Germline values: CDR1 SGHNT, CDR2 YYREEE (reference sequence). Deletions cut 5 bases from V and 4 bases from J, with 12 bases between. CDR3 loop: CASRPQGATEAFF. In nucleotides, the CDR3 is TGTGCCAGCAGGCCCCAAGGGGCCACTGAAGCTTTCTTT.

The genes are TRBV7-9 and TRBJ2-1, with 8 bases that match TRBD2. The germline gives CDR1 SEHNR, CDR2 FQNEAQ (reference sequence). The CDR3 covers 14 residues. Unmatched junction bases numbered 6, after V lost 10 bases and J lost 1 base. The CDR3: CATRSGGSYNEQFF. The CDR3 DNA reads TGTGCCACGCGGTCGGGGGGGTCCTACAATGAGCAGTTCTTC.

This clone occurred once. The chain links TRBV5-1 to TRBJ2-7, with 9 bases fitting TRBD1. V gave up 2 bases and J gave up 3 bases; unmatched junction bases: 12. Germline V gene sequence: CDR1 SGHRS, CDR2 YFSETQ. The CDR3 totals 17 residues. DNA of the CDR3: TGCGCCAGCAGCTTCTATACAGGGGGCGCGGCTAGCTACGAGCAGTACTTC. Its protein product is CASSFYTGGAASYEQYF.

The rearrangement links TRBV6-5 to TRBJ1-1; 8 positions match TRBD1. V shed 3 bases and J 0 bases; nucleotides not matched to a gene: 6. The germline gives CDR1 MNHEY, CDR2 SVGAGI. This CDR3 is 16 amino acids long. CDR3 sequence reads: CASSYGTGDLNTEAFF. The CDR3 DNA follows: TGTGCCAGCAGTTATGGGACAGGCGATTTGAACACTGAAGCTTTCTTT.

The chain carries TRBV27 and TRBJ2-7, with D perhaps matching TRBD1 (6 bases). The CDR3 is 16 amino acids. Germline values: CDR1 MNHEY, CDR2 SMNVEV (reference sequence). V lost 6 bases and J 2 bases, leaving 20 bases between the germline ends. The CDR3 bases are TGTGCCAGCAGCTCAGGCCCGACAGGAACTACCTACGAGCAGTACTTC. Amino acid sequence: CASSSGPTGTTYEQYF.

V is TRBV18 and J is TRBJ2-5; D uncertain. Trimming removed 5 bases at V and 4 bases at J, with 8 bases between. Germline V gene data show CDR1 as KGHSH and CDR2 as LQKENI. This CDR3 spans 12 amino acids. The CDR3, as DNA: TGTGCCAGCTCAGCAGTTGGAGAGACCCAGTACTTC. This codes for CASSAVGETQYF.

V usage is TRBV5-4 and J usage is TRBJ2-1, with D perhaps TRBD1 (7 bases). Germline V gene sequence: CDR1 SGHNT, CDR2 YYREEE (reference sequence). The CDR3 loop spans 12 amino acids. The DNA of the CDR3 is TGTGCTTCGGAGGGGGCAGGGAATGAGCAGTTCTTC. Translation: CASEGAGNEQFF.

This rearrangement joins TRBV9 to TRBJ1-2; 8 nucleotides match TRBD1. The germline V gene encodes CDR1 SGDLS and CDR2 YYNGEE. V shed 1 base and J 7 bases; nucleotides not matched to a gene: 6. The CDR3 has 14 residues. CDR3 in DNA: TGTGCCAGCAGCGTATCAGGGGGCCGGAGTGGCTACACCTTC. Its protein is CASSVSGGRSGYTF.

J is TRBJ2-7 and V is TRBV18; TRBD1 is a possible D gene (5 bases). The V end was cut by 4 bases, the J end by 5 bases, with 9 bases between. The CDR3 loop spans 12 amino acids. Germline V CDR1 and CDR2: KGHSH, LQKENI. The CDR3 DNA sequence: TGTGCCAGCTCACGGCAGGGCCACGAGCAGTACTTC. Translation gives CASSRQGHEQYF.

This clone was detected only a few times. V gene TRBV28 combines with J gene TRBJ1-1; the D is unclear. Trimming shortened V by 6 bases and J by 5 bases, and 16 bases separated the two germline ends. Germline V CDR1 and CDR2: MDHEN, SYDVKM. The CDR3 consists of 14 residues. The CDR3 is CASRETGRVTEAFF. The CDR3, as DNA: TGTGCCAGCAGAGAGACGGGGAGGGTGACTGAAGCTTTCTTT.

This clone was seen only a few times. The chain links TRBV19 to TRBJ2-1; TRBD1 agrees at 7 bases. The CDR3 runs 9 residues. Trimming removed 7 bases from V and 12 bases from J; junction bases left unmatched: 0. Germline V gene data show CDR1 as LNHDA and CDR2 as SQIVND (reference sequence). The CDR3 DNA follows: TGTGCCAGTACAGGGGGGCAGTTCTTC. This translates into CASTGGQFF. Full variable domain (remainder filled in from reference TRBV19 and TRBJ2-1): DGGITQSPKYLFRKEGQNVTLSCEQNLNHDAMYWYRQDPGQGLRLIYYSQIVNDFQKGDIAEGYSVSREKKESFPLTVTSAQKNPTAFYLCASTGGQFFGPGTRLTVL.

The chain joins TRBV6-5 to TRBJ2-3, with a tentative D call TRBD1 (5 bases). V was shortened by 2 bases and J by 5 bases, with 11 bases between the two germline ends. Germline V gene sequence: CDR1 MNHEY, CDR2 SVGAGI. The CDR3 runs 14 residues. The DNA for the CDR3 is TGTGCCAGCAGTTACGGTCAGGGCGGAGATACGCAGTATTTT. Amino acid sequence: CASSYGQGGDTQYF.

This CDR3 reads CASSQTSGGPEQFF. The CDR3 DNA reads TGCGCCAGCAGCCAAACTAGCGGGGGGCCCGAGCAGTTCTTC. V usage is TRBV4-1 and J usage is TRBJ2-1, with TRBD2 matching over 12 bases. J gave up 10 bases and V 2 bases, and 3 bases lay outside the gene matches. Germline V CDR1 and CDR2: MGHRA, YSYEKL. The CDR3 is 14 amino acids.